This T cell receptor (beta chain) was obtained from a study of control samples from healthy donors and cancer patients. Measured with immunoSEQ multiplex PCR; TCRdb has only the in-frame clones, and not every one. The table shows some 150,000 clones, with 75% to 95% occurring only once. CDR1 is SGDLS and CDR2 is YYNGEE in the germline V gene. CDR3 length equals 16 residues. With 5 bases removed from V and 1 base from J, the gap between germline ends came to 15 bases. The sequenced sample was blood. The receptor comes from a man aged 30 to 45 in good health. The rearrangement joins TRBV9 to TRBJ1-4; weak D call: TRBD1 (5 bases). In nucleotides, the CDR3 is TGTGCCAGCAGTCTTAACCCTGGGGGAACTAATGAAAAACTGTTTTTT. Its protein is CASSLNPGGTNEKLFF.